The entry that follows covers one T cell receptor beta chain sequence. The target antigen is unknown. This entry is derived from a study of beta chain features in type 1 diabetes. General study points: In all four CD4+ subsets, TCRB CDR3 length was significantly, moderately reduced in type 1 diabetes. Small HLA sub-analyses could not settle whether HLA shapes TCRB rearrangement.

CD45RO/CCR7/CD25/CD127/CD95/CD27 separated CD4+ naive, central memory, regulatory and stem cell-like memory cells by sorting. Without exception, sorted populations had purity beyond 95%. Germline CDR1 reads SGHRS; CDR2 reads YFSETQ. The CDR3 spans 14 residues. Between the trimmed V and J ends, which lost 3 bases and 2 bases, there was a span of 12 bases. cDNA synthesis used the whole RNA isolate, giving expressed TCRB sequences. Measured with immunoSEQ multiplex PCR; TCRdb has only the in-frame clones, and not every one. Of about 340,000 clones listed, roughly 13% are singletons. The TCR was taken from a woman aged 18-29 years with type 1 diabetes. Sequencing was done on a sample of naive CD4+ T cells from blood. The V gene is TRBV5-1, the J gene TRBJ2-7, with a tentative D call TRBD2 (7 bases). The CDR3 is CASSWGGGTYEQYF. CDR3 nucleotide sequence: TGCGCCAGCAGCTGGGGGGGCGGAACCTACGAGCAGTACTTC.